A selection of T cell receptor beta chains follows, all from one sample in a study of blood T cell repertoires in COVID-19. Clones were read by immunoSEQ multiplex PCR, and TCRdb kept only the in-frame ones, dropping some. The sample includes around 80,000 clones, 80% to 90% of them seen just once. The specimen sequenced was peripheral blood. Receptor source: a woman aged 80 or over with active or convalescent COVID-19. CDR3s leave out the opening cysteine and the closing phenylalanine or tryptophan. The D gene is left open where the match is weak.

TRBV6-6,-,ASRETAGYGYT
TRBV5-1,TRBD1,ASSLRLLGTGRIEATNEKLF
TRBV9,TRBD2,ASSVKDAGGGQGEQF
TRBV19,TRBD1,ASSIGAGGTTYEQY
TRBV9,TRBD1,ASSSGQGKETQY
TRBV7-6,TRBD2,ASSLARGGLDLNTQY
TRBV5-5,-,ASSLVGGQETQY
TRBV7-3,TRBD2,ASSKTPSGDYNEQF
TRBV2,-,ASSGQMNTEAF
TRBV7-2,-,ASSLGLAQETQY
TRBV7-3,-,ASSLLFGGEQF
TRBV6-4,TRBD1,ASSDSGGAYNEQF
TRBV19,-,ASSPDRSTNEKLF
TRBV9,TRBD1,ASSVALGRHRGGEKLF
TRBV2,TRBD2,ASRLAGTPNTGELF
TRBV6-1,-,ASSEGGGVRYGYT
TRBV14,-,ASSRSAGAFWNEQF
TRBV18,-,ASSPLSRDSGANVLT
TRBV19,-,ASSPSIALGNEQF
TRBV9,TRBD1,ASSTGGRQGYTGELF
TRBV2,TRBD2,ASRVSGNTDTQY
TRBV6-8,TRBD2,ASSNRTRGLAGGFGELF
TRBV30,-,AWSGAPTAGELF
TRBV5-1,TRBD2,ASILDASGAQETQY
TRBV30,-,AWKRVPAGYGYT
TRBV6-2/TRBV6-3,-,ASSRGGQGQETQY
TRBV4-3,TRBD2,ASSQASGRGYNEQF
TRBV11-1,-,ASSFRTNNSPLH
TRBV10-3,-,ATRGGALSTDTQY
TRBV14,TRBD1,ASSHPGQASSGANVLT
TRBV5-1,TRBD2,ASSSGAGATGELF
TRBV28,-,ASSSPFSYNSPLH
TRBV29-1,TRBD2,SVPSSGLAGDVKF
TRBV27,TRBD1,ASGDRGYEQY
TRBV18,-,ASSPSDSYGYT
TRBV4-1,TRBD1,ASSREQGTPWTQY
TRBV18,-,ASSRSTGRLYEQY
TRBV28,-,ASSKDSSNPLAKNIQY
TRBV5-4,TRBD1,ASSLPGGYNEQF
TRBV4-1,TRBD2,ASSQLIPPRLAGVYEQY
TRBV7-6,-,ASSLAHGRTRGIEQF
TRBV6-2/TRBV6-3,-,ASSYSATRTSGNTIY